A single sample gave rise to the 3 T cell receptor beta chains below, sequenced in a study of control samples from healthy donors and cancer patients. This table comes from immunoSEQ multiplex PCR, and its TCRdb copy is limited to in-frame clones, with some not included. The sample records about 92,000 clones, roughly 86% being singletons. The sequenced sample consisted of blood. Every receptor here comes from a woman aged 55-69 years in good health.

The chain combines TRBV5-8 with TRBJ2-7; TRBD2 matches 7 bases. This CDR3 has 15 amino acids. Looked up from germline, CDR1 is SGHTS and CDR2 is YDEGEE. Trimming removed 4 bases from V and 6 bases from J; junction bases left unmatched: 13. This chain's CDR3 is CASSTNWGGFGEQYF. CDR3 DNA: TGTGCCAGCAGCACGAACTGGGGGGGATTCGGCGAGCAGTACTTC.

A remark on this clone: Other nucleotide sequences from this sample produce the same CDR3. CDR3 in amino acids: CATNRGSDEQPQHF. In DNA, the CDR3 is TGCGCCACCAACAGGGGGAGTGATGAGCAGCCCCAGCATTTT. This chain connects TRBV5-1 to TRBJ1-5; 8 bases match TRBD1. The trim removed 9 bases at V and 7 bases at J, leaving 12 bases unmatched. CDR3 length equals 14 residues. The germline V gene has CDR1 SGHRS and CDR2 YFSETQ.

The genes are TRBV14 and TRBJ2-7; D remains unclear. The ends were cut back, 4 bases at V and 3 bases at J, with 4 bases in the middle. Per the germline V gene, CDR1 is SGHDN and CDR2 is FVKESK. CDR3 length: 11 residues. DNA of the CDR3: TGTGCCAGCAGCCGAGGCTACGAGCAGTACTTC. Amino acid sequence: CASSRGYEQYF.